Given below is one T cell receptor (beta chain) in context. The data belong to a study of CD8 T cells in Susac syndrome. TCR beta sequencing covered blood CD8+ and CD4+ T cells. Each multiple sclerosis control was a treatment-naive patient with relapsing-remitting disease that was either stable or active. TEMRA cells were enriched by FACS, and CD4+ and CD8+ T cells were negatively isolated. RNA in amounts of about 0.5 to 1 ug was reverse transcribed with random hexamers. With immunoSEQ multiplex PCR, TCR beta CDR3 was amplified across 54 Vbeta and 13 Jbeta. TCRdb reprocessed the immunoSEQ multiplex PCR reads via MiXCR and lists one record per CDR3 protein. The data hold approximately 200,000 distinct CDR3 sequences, with about 90% observed a single time. Sequenced: CD8+ T cells from PBMCs. The receptor's source is a human donor with multiple sclerosis.

CDR3 protein: CASIGSNTGELFF. The CDR3 DNA reads as TGTGCCAGCATCGGGTCGAACACCGGGGAGCTGTTTTTT. The chain couples TRBV25-1 to TRBJ2-2; unclear D gene. Trimming stripped 7 bases from V and 0 bases from J, with 6 bases between. Germline V CDR1 and CDR2: MGHDK, SYGVNS. The CDR3 is 13 amino acids.